This T cell receptor beta chain came from a study of control samples from healthy donors and cancer patients. This CDR3 region has 13 residues. Trimming left V 9 bases short and J 5 bases short, with 17 bases between. Germline assignment: CDR1 MDHEN and CDR2 SYDVKM. Using immunoSEQ multiplex PCR, the repertoire was profiled, and TCRdb retains in-frame clones only, with some absent. The table shows approximately 140,000 clones, with 94% occurring only once. Sequencing was carried out using blood. The TCR comes from a man in his forties in good health. The chain carries TRBV28 and TRBJ2-7; D is possibly TRBD2 (6 bases). In nucleotides, the CDR3 is TGTGCCAGTGGGGGGTGGGCCGAGGACGAGCAGTACTTC. The encoded protein is CASGGWAEDEQYF.